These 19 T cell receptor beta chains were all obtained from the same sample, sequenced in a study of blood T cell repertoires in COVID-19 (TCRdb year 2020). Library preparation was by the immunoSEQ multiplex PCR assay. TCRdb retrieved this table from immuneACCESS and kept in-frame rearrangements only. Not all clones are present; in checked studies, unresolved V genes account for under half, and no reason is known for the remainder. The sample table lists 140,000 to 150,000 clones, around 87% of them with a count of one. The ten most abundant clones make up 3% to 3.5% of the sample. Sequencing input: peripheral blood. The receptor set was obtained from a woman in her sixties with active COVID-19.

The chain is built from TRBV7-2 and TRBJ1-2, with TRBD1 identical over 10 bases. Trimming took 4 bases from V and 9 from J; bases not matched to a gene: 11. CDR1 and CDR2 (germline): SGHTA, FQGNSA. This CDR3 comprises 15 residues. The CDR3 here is CASSSPGGTGASYTF. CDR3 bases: TGTGCCAGCAGCTCCCCCGGTGGGACAGGGGCAAGCTACACCTTC.

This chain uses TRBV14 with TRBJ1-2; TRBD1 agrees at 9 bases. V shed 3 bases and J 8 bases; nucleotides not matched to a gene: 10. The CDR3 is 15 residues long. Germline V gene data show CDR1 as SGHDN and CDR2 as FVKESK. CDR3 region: CASSQRRTGVAGYTF. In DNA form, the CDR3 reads TGTGCCAGCAGCCAGAGACGGACAGGGGTTGCCGGCTACACCTTC.

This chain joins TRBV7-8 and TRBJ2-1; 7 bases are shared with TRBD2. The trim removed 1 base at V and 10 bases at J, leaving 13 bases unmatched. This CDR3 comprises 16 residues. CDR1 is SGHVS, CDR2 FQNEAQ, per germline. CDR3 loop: CASSLEKIAGFWEQFF. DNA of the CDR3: TGTGCCAGCAGCTTAGAGAAAATAGCGGGCTTTTGGGAGCAGTTCTTC.

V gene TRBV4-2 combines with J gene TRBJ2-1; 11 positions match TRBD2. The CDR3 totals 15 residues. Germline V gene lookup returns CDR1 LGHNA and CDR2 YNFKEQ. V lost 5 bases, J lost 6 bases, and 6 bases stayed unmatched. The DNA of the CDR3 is TGTGCCAGCAGCGTTCAGACTAGCGGGGCCAATGAGCAGTTCTTC. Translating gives CASSVQTSGANEQFF.

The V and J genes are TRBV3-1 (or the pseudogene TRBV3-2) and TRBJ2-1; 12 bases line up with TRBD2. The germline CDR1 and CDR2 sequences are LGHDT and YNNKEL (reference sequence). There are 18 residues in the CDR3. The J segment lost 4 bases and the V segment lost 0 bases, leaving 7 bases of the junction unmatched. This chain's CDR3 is CASSQDSTSGRRYNEQFF. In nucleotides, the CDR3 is TGTGCCAGCAGCCAAGATAGCACTAGCGGGAGGAGGTACAATGAGCAGTTCTTC.

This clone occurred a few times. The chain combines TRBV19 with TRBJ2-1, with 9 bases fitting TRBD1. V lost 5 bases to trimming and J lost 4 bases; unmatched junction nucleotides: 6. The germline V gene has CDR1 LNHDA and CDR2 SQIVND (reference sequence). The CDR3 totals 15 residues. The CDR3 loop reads CASSPGQGMYNEQFF. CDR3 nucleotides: TGTGCCAGTAGTCCCGGACAGGGGATGTACAATGAGCAGTTCTTC.

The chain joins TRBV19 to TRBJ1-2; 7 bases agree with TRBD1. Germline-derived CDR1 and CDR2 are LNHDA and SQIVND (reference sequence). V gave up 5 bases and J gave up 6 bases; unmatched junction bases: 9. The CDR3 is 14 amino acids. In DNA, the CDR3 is TGTGCCAGTAGTCCCATGCCCGACAGGGATGGCTACACCTTC. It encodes CASSPMPDRDGYTF.

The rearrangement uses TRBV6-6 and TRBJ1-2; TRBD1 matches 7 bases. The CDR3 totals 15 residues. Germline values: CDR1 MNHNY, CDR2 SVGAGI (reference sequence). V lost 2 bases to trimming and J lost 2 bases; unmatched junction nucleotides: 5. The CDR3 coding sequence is TGTGCCAGCAGTTACCCGCCAGGGGGGAACTATGGCTACACCTTC. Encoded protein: CASSYPPGGNYGYTF.

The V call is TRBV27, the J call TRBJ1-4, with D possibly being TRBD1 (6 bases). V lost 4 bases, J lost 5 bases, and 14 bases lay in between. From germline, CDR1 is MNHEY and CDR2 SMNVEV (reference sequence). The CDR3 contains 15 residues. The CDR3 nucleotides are TGTGCCAGCAGTTCCGACAGGCGAGGAAATGAAAAACTGTTTTTT. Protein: CASSSDRRGNEKLFF.

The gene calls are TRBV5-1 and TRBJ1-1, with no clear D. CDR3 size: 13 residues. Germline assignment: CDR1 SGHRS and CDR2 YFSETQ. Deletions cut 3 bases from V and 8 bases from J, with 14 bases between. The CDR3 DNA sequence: TGCGCCAGCAGCTGGGAGCGGCAACAAGAAGCTTTCTTT. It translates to CASSWERQQEAFF.

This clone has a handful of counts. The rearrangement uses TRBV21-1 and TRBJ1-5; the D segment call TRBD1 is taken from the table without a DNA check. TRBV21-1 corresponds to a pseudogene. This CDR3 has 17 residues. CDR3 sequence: CASSIIKGISRNQPQHF. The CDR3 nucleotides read TGTGCCAGCAGCATCATCAAGGGGATTAGTCGCAATCAGCCCCAGCATTTT.

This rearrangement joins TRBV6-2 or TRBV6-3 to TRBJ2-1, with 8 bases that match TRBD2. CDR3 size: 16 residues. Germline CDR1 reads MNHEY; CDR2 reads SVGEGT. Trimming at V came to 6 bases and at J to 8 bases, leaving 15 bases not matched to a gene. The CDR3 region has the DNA TGTGCCAGCAGACCTTATAGCGGGATTGGGTCCTATGAGCAGTTCTTC. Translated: CASRPYSGIGSYEQFF.

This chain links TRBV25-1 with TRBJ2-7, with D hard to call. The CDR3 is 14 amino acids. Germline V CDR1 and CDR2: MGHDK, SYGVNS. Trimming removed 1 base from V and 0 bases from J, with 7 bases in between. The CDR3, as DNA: TGTGCCAGCAGTGAATGGTCTAACTCCTACGAGCAGTACTTC. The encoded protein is CASSEWSNSYEQYF.

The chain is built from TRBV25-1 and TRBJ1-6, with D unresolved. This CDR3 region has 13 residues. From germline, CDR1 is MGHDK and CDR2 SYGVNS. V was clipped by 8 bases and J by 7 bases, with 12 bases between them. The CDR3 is CASAGVKNSPLHF. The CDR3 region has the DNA TGTGCCAGCGCGGGTGTGAAAAATTCACCCCTCCACTTT.

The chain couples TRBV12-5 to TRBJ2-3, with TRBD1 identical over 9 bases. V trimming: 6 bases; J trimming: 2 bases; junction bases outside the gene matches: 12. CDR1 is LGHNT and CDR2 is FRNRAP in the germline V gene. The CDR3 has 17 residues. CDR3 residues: CASGRAPGQGITDTQYF. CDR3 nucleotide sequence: TGTGCTAGTGGCCGTGCCCCGGGACAGGGAATCACAGATACGCAGTATTTT.

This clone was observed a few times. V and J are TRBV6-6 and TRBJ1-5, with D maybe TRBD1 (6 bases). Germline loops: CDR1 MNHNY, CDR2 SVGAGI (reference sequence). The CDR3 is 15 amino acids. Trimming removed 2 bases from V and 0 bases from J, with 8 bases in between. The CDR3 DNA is TGTGCCAGCAGTTACGGGGGACATAGCAATCAGCCCCAGCATTTT. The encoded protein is CASSYGGHSNQPQHF.

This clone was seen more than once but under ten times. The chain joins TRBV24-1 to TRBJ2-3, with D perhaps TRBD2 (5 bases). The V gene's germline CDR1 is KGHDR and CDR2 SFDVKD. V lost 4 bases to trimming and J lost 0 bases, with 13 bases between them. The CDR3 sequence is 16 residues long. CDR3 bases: TGTGCCACCAGTGACCCGGACTTGCGCAGCACAGATACGCAGTATTTT. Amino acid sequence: CATSDPDLRSTDTQYF.

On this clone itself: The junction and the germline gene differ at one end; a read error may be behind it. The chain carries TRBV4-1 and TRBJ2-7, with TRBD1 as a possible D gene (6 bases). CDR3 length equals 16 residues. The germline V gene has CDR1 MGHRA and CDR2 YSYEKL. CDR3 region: CASRQDPRGHAYEQYF. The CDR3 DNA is TGCGCCAGCAGACAAGACCCCCGGGGACACGCCTACGAGCAGTACTTC.

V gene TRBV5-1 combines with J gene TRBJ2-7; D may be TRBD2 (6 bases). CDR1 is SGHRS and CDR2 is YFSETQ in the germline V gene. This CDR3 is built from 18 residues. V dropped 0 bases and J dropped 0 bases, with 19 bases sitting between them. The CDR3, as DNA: TGCGCCAGCAGCTTGGATATCTGGTGGGCGGGAACCTCCTACGAGCAGTACTTC. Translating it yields CASSLDIWWAGTSYEQYF. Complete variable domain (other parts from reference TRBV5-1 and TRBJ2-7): KAGVTQTPRYLIKTRGQQVTLSCSPISGHRSVSWYQQTPGQGLQFLFEYFSETQRNKGNFPGRFSGRQFSNSRSEMNVSTLELGDSALYLCASSLDIWWAGTSYEQYFGPGTRLTVT.